This TCR beta chain was documented in a study of blood T cells in healthy people across ages. The study's findings and limits: Strongly correlated with naive T cell percentage was TCR beta diversity.

Next came a second PCR, run for roughly 6 to 11 cycles, which used a sample-barcoded 5' primer along with a J-beta primer mix. TCRdb processed the 5' RACE reads anew with MiXCR; each CDR3 protein has one entry. The sample gives about 640,000 distinct CDR3 sequences, approximately 50% of which show up once; over 35% is in the top ten. Concerning this clonotype: Its antigen remains unidentified.

Sequencing was performed on blood. The sequence was obtained from a man aged 55 to 70 in good health.

The CDR3 bases are TGTGCCAGCAGCCCACGGACCGGGGGAGGGAGCTACGAGCAGTACTTC. Translated: CASSPRTGGGSYEQYF. The V call is TRBV7-9, the J call TRBJ2-7; 7 bases match TRBD2. The germline V gene encodes CDR1 SEHNR and CDR2 FQNEAQ (reference sequence). Unmatched junction bases numbered 13, after V lost 5 bases and J lost 3 bases. The CDR3 runs to 16 residues. The whole variable domain, filled in from reference TRBV7-9 and TRBJ2-7, reads DTGVSQNPRHKITKRGQNVTFRCDPISEHNRLYWYRQTLGQGPEFLTYFQNEAQLEKSRLLSDRFSAERPKGSFSTLEIQRTEQGDSAMYLCASSPRTGGGSYEQYFGPGTRLTVT.